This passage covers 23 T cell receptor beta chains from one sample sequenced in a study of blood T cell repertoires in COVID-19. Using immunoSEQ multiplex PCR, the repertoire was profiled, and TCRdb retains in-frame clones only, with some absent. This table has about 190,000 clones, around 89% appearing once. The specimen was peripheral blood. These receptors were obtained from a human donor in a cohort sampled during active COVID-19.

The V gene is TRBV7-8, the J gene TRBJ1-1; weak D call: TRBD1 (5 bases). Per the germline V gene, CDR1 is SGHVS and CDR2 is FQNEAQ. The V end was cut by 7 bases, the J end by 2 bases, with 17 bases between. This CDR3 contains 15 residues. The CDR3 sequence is CASNFVSGLNTEAFF. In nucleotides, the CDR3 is TGTGCCAGCAACTTCGTATCAGGGCTAAACACTGAAGCTTTCTTT.

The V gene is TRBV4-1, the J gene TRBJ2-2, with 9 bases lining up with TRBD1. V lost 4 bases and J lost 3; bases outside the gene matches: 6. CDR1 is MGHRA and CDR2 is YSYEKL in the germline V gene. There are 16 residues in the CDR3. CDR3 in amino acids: CASSLTRDRDTGELFF. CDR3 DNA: TGCGCCAGCAGCCTAACCCGGGACAGGGACACCGGGGAGCTGTTTTTT.

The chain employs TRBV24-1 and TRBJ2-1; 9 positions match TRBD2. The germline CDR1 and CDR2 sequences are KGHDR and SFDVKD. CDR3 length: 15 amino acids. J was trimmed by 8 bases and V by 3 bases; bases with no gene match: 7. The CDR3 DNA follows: TGTGCCACCAGTGATACTCTAGCGGGAAAGCATGAGCAGTTCTTC. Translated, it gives CATSDTLAGKHEQFF.

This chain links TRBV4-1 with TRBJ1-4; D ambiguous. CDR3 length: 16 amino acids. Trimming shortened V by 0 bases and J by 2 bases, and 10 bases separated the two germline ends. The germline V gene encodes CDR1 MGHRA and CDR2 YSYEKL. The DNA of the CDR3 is TGCGCCAGCAGCCAAGAAGGTGGGCTGACTAATGAAAAACTGTTTTTT. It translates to CASSQEGGLTNEKLFF.

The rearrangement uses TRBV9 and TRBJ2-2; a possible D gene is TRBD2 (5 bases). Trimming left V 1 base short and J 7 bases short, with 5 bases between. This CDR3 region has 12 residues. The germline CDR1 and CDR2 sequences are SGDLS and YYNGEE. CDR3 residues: CASSVTSGELFF. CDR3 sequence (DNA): TGTGCCAGCAGCGTAACTAGCGGGGAGCTGTTTTTT.

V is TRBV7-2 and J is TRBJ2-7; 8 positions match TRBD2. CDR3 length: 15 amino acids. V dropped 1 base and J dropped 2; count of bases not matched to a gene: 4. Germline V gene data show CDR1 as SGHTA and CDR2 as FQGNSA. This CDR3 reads CASSLDSGGTYEQYF. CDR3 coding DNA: TGTGCCAGCAGCTTAGATTCGGGAGGGACCTACGAGCAGTACTTC.

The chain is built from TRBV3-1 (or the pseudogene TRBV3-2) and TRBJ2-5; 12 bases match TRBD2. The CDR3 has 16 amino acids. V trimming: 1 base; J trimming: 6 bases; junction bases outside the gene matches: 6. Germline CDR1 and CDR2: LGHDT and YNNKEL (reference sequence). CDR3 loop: CASSQGTSGAGKTQYF. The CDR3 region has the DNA TGTGCCAGCAGCCAAGGGACTAGCGGGGCGGGGAAGACCCAGTACTTC.

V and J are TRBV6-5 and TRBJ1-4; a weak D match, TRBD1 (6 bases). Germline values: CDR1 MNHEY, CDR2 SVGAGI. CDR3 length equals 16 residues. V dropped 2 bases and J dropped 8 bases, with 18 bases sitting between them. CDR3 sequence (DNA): TGTGCCAGCAGTTACGGCCCCGGGAGGGGGAGCGAAAAACTGTTTTTT. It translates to CASSYGPGRGSEKLFF.

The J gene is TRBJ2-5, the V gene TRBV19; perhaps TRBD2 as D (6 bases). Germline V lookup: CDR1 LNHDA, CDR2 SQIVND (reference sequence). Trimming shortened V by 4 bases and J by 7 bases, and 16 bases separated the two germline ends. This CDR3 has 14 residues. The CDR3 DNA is TGTGCCAGTAGTACTCGTTCCGATAGCGGGACCCAGTACTTC. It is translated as CASSTRSDSGTQYF.

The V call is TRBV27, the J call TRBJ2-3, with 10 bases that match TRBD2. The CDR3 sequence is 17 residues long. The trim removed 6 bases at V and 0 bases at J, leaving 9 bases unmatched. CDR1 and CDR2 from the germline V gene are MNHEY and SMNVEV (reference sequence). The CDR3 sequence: CASSLRRTSGSTDTQYF. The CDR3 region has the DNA TGTGCCAGCAGCCTTAGGCGGACTAGCGGAAGCACAGATACGCAGTATTTT.

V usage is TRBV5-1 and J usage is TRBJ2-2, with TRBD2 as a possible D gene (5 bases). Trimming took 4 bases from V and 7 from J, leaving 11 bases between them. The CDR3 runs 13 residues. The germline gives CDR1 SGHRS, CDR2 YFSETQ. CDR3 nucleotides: TGCGCCAGCAGCCTGCTCCGGGGCGGGGAGCTGTTTTTT. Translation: CASSLLRGGELFF.

CDR3 protein: CASSLQGGSSYEQYF. The DNA for the CDR3 is TGTGCCAGCAGCCTACAGGGCGGGAGCTCCTACGAGCAGTACTTC. The chain is built from TRBV9 and TRBJ2-7, with D perhaps TRBD2 (7 bases). This CDR3 region has 15 residues. Trimming shortened V by 4 bases and J by 0 bases, and 14 bases separated the two germline ends. Germline CDR1 is SGDLS and CDR2 is YYNGEE. Supplemented by reference TRBV9 and TRBJ2-7, the full variable domain reads DSGVTQTPKHLITATGQRVTLRCSPRSGDLSVYWYQQSLDQGLQFLIQYYNGEERAKGNILERFSAQQFPDLHSELNLSSLELGDSALYFCASSLQGGSSYEQYFGPGTRLTVT.

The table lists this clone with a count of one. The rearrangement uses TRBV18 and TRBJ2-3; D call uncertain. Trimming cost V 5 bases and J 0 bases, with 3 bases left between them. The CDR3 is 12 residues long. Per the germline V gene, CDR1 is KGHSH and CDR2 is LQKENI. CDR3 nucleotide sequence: TGTGCCAGCTCATCTAGCACAGATACGCAGTATTTT. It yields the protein CASSSSTDTQYF.

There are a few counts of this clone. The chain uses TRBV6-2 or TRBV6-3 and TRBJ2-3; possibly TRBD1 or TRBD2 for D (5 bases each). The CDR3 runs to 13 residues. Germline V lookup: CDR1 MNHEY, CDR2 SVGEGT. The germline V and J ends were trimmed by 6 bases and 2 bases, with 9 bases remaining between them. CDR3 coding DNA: TGTGCCAGCAGCGGGGCGAACACAGATACGCAGTATTTT. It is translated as CASSGANTDTQYF.

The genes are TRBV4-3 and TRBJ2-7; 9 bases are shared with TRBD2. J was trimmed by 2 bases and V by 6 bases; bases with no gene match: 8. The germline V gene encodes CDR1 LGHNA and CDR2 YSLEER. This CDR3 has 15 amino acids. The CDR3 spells CASSATRLAAYEQYF. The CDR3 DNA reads TGCGCCAGCAGTGCCACACGACTAGCGGCCTACGAGCAGTACTTC.

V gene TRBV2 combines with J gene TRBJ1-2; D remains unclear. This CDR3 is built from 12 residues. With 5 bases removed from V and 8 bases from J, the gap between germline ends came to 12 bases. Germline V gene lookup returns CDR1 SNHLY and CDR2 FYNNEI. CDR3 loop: CASSPYYQGYTF. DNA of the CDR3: TGTGCCAGCAGTCCCTACTACCAGGGCTACACCTTC.

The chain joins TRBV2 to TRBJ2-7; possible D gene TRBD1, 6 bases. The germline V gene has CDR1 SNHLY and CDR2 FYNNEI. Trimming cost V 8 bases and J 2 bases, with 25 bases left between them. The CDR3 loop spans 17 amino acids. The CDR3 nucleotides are TGTGCCAGCGGTACCTTTCATGTGGGGGCCGGGGCCTACGAGCAGTACTTC. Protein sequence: CASGTFHVGAGAYEQYF. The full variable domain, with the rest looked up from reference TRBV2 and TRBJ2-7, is EPEVTQTPSHQVTQMGQEVILRCVPISNHLYFYWYRQILGQKVEFLVSFYNNEISEKSEIFDDQFSVERPDGSNFTLKIRSTKLEDSAMYFCASGTFHVGAGAYEQYFGPGTRLTVT.

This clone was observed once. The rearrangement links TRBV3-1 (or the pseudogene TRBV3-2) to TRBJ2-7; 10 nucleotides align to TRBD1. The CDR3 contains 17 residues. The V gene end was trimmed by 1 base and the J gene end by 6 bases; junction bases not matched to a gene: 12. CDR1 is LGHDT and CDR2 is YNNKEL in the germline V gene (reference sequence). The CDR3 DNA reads TGTGCCAGCAGCCAAGGGTTGCGGGACAGGGGATTTAGCGAGCAGTACTTC. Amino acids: CASSQGLRDRGFSEQYF.

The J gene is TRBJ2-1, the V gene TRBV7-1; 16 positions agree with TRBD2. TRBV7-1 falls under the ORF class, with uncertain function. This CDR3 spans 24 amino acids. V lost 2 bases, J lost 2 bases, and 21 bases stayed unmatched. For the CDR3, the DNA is TGTGCCAGCAGCTCAAACCGGTGGCATAAGGGACTAGCGGGAGGGCCGATAACCTACAATGAGCAGTTCTTC. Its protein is CASSSNRWHKGLAGGPITYNEQFF.

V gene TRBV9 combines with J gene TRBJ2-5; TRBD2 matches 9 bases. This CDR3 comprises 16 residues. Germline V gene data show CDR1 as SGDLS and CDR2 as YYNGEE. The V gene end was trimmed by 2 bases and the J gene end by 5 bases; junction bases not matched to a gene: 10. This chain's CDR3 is CASSVSGAGGRETQYF. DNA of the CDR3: TGTGCCAGCAGCGTCTCCGGAGCGGGAGGTAGGGAGACCCAGTACTTC.

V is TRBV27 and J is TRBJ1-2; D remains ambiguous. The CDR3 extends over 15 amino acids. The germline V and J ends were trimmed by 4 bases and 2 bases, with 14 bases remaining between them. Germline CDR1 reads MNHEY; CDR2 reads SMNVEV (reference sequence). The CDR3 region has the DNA TGTGCCAGCAGTTCCTCCGGGATCGGAAACTATGGCTACACCTTC. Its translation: CASSSSGIGNYGYTF.

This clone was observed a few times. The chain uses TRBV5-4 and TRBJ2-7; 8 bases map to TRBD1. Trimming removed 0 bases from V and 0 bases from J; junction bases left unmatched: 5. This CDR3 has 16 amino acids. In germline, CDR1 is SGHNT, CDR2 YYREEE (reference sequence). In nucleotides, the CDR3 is TGTGCCAGCAGCTTGGGCGGACAGGGTAGCTCCTACGAGCAGTACTTC. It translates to CASSLGGQGSSYEQYF.

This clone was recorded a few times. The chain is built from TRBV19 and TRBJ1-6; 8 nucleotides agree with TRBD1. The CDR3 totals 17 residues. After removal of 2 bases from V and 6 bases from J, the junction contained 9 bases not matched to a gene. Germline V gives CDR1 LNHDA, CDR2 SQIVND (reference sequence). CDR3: CASSIRGQVVPNSPLHF. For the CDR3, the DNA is TGTGCCAGTAGTATAAGGGGACAGGTTGTCCCTAATTCACCCCTCCACTTT.